The present TCR beta chain was sequenced within a study of blood T cell repertoires in COVID-19. Study as a whole: The origin of the acute and convalescent COVID-19 samples was the United States, Italy and Spain.

CDR3 size: 15 residues. CDR1 and CDR2 (germline): SGHKS, YYEKEE (reference sequence). For this clone: At one end the junction does not follow the germline gene, possibly because of a read error.

Data came from immunoSEQ multiplex PCR; TCRdb stores just in-frame clones and leaves some out. The data show some 200,000 clones, 80% to 90% seen once. This clonotype was sampled from a man aged 18 to 30 with active or convalescent COVID-19. The V and J genes are TRBV5-5 and TRBJ1-1, with a possible D match to TRBD1 (6 bases). Source material: peripheral blood. CDR3 nucleotides: TGTGCCAGCACCTTGGGGGGCAGTTTGAACACTGAAGCTTTCTTT. It codes for CASTLGGSLNTEAFF. Based on the CDR3 plus reference TRBV5-5 and TRBJ1-1, the full variable domain is DAGVTQSPTHLIKTRGQQVTLRCSPISGHKSVSWYQQVLGQGPQFIFQYYEKEERGRGNFPDRFSARQFPNYSSELNVNALLLGDSALYLCASTLGGSLNTEAFFGQGTRLTVV.